Listed below are T cell receptor beta chains from one sample, sequenced in a study of blood T cell repertoires in COVID-19. Profiled with immunoSEQ multiplex PCR; TCRdb holds only in-frame clones, not every one. The table includes more than 90,000 clones, approximately 78% detected once. Sample: peripheral blood. The receptors were sampled from a man between 65 and 79 years old with acute or convalescent COVID-19. Both conserved end residues are part of each CDR3. The order of the fields is V gene, CDR3 protein.

v_gene: TRBV5-8
CDR3aa: CASRLAGLAGVFSDF

v_gene: TRBV28
CDR3aa: CASSPGSLGRDSTDTQYF

v_gene: TRBV3-1/TRBV3-2
CDR3aa: CASSQRPGGVLDTEAFF

v_gene: TRBV20-1
CDR3aa: CSARREEQYF

v_gene: TRBV28
CDR3aa: CASRRYGTGSGYGYTF

v_gene: TRBV27
CDR3aa: CATGEPGDTQYF

v_gene: TRBV11-2
CDR3aa: CASTSWTGGNYGYTF

v_gene: TRBV6-6
CDR3aa: CASRPGDRGYEQFF

v_gene: TRBV12-3/TRBV12-4
CDR3aa: CASSSGTDTQYF

v_gene: TRBV10-3
CDR3aa: CAITRDSYNEQFF

v_gene: TRBV28
CDR3aa: CASSLLGGQAFF

v_gene: TRBV5-1
CDR3aa: CASSSGQGNYGYTF

v_gene: TRBV29-1
CDR3aa: CSVAGNPNEKLFF

v_gene: TRBV11-3
CDR3aa: CASSASTGAKPSTNEKLFF

v_gene: TRBV18
CDR3aa: CASSPGQGMSYEQYF

v_gene: TRBV28
CDR3aa: CASTGTGGPETQYF

v_gene: TRBV5-1
CDR3aa: CASSLVWAENTEAFF

v_gene: TRBV15
CDR3aa: CATSRDSVTRNQPQHF

v_gene: TRBV9
CDR3aa: CASSATGSGNTIYF

v_gene: TRBV5-1
CDR3aa: CASSLTVTGNTGELFF